The source of this T cell receptor (beta chain) is a study of shared clonotypes between healthy human individuals. Study findings and constraints: Non-shared clonotypes were found to have lower generation probabilities than the clonotypes that were shared by all four of the sorted-subset donors. Naive subsets generally exceeded memory subsets in estimated richness.

On this clone itself: Its target is not known.

In the original analysis: In the immunoSEQ data, sequences were junction-only and lacked quality scores, so filtering differed. The table came from immunoSEQ multiplex PCR; TCRdb's copy has only in-frame clones and leaves some out. From that table come the V and J calls and clone size; the DNA was used to work out D and trimming. This table has about 1.5 million clones, 96% appearing once. Sequenced sample: naive CD4+ T cells sorted from blood. Stated subset: CD45RA+ positively selected. The sequence derives from a man aged 30 to 39 in good health.

CDR3 nucleotide sequence: TGTGCCAGCAGTCCTGGACAGTCCGAAAAACTGTTTTTT. Translating it yields CASSPGQSEKLFF. The rearrangement links TRBV28 to TRBJ1-4; D possibly corresponds to TRBD1 (6 bases). Germline loops: CDR1 MDHEN, CDR2 SYDVKM. Trimming took 5 bases from V and 8 from J, leaving 12 bases between them. The CDR3 consists of 13 residues.